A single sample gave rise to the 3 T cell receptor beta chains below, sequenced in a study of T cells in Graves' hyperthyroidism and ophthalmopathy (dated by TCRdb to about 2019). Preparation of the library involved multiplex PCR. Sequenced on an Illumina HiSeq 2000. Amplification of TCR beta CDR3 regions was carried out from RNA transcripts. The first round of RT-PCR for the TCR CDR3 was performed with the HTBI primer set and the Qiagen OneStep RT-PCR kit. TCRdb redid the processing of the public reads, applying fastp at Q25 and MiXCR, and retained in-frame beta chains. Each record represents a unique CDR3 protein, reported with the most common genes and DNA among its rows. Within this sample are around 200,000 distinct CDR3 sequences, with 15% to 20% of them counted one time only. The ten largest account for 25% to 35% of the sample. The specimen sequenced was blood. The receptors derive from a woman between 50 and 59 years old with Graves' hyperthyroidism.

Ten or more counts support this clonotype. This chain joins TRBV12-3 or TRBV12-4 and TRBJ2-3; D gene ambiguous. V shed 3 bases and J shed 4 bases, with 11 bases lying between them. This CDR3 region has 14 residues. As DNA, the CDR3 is TGTGCCAGCAGTTTTTCAACTGCTCCAGATACGCAGTATTTT. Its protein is CASSFSTAPDTQYF.

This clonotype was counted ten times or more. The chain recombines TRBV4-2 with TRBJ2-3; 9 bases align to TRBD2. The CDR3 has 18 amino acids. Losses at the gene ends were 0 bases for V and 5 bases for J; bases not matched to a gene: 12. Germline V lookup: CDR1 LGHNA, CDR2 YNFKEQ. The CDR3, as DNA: TGTGCCAGCAGCCAAGAGAGTTGGGGCGGGGGGGCCTTAGATACGCAGTATTTT. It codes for CASSQESWGGGALDTQYF.

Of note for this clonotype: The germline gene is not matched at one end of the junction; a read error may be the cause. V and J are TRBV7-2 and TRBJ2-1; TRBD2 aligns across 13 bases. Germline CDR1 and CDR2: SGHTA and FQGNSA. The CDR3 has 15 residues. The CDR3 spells CASISGLAGYKEQFF. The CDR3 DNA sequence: TGTGCCAGCATCTCGGGACTAGCGGGGTACAAAGAGCAGTTCTTC.